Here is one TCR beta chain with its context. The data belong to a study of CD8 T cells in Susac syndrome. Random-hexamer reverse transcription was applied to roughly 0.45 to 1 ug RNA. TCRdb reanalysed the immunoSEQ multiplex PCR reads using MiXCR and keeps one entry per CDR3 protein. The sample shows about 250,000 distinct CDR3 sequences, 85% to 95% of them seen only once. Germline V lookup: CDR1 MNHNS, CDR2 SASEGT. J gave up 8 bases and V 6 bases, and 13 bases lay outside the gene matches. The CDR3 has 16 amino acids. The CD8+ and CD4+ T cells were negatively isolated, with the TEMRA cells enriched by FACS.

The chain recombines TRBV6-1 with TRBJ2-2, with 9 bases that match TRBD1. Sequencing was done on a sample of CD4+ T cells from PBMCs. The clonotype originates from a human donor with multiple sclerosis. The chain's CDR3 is CASRAGTGFPKGELFF. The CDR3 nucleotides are TGTGCCAGCAGGGCCGGGACAGGGTTCCCGAAAGGGGAGCTGTTTTTT.